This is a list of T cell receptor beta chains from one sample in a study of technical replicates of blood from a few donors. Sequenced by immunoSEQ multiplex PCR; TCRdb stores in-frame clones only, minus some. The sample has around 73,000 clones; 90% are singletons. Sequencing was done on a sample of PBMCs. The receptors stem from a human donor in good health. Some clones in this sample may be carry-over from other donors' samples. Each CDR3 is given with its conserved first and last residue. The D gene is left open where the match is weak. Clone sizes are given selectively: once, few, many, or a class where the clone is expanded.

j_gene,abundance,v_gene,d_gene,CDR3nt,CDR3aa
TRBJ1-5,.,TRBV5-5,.,TGTGCCAGCAGCTTGGGACAGGCGGGCAATCAGCCCCAGCATTTT,CASSLGQAGNQPQHF
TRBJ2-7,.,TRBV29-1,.,TGCAGCGTTGAAGATCTCAGAACCGAGCAGTACTTC,CSVEDLRTEQYF
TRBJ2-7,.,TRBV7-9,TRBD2,TGTGCCAGCAGCCTAACGGGTAGCGGGAGCGCCGAGCAGTACTTC,CASSLTGSGSAEQYF
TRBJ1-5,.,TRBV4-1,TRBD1,TGCGCCAGCAGCCAAGTCAGACAGGGAGGCAATCAGCCCCAGCATTTT,CASSQVRQGGNQPQHF
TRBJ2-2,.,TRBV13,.,TGTGCCAGCAGCTACGGCGGACAGTCTATTAACACCGGGGAGCTGTTTTTT,CASSYGGQSINTGELFF
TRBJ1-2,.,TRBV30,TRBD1,TGTGCCTGGAGTCCGGGACAGGGCCTCTATGGCTACACCTTC,CAWSPGQGLYGYTF
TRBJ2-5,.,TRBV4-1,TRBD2,TGCGCCAGCAGCCAGCTAGCGGGGATAGAGACCCAGTACTTC,CASSQLAGIETQYF
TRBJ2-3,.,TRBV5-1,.,TGCGCCAGCAGCCTAGGATTCGCAGATACGCAGTATTTT,CASSLGFADTQYF
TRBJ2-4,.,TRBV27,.,TGTGCCAGCAGTTCCGACAGGCGTACCAAAAACATTCAGTACTTC,CASSSDRRTKNIQYF
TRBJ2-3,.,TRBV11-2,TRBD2,TGTGCCAGCAGCGAAGTAGGCGGGAGGGGCACAGATACGCAGTATTTT,CASSEVGGRGTDTQYF
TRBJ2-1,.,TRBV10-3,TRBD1,TGTGCCATCAGTGGCGGGACAGGGGGTGTCAATGAGCAGTTCTTC,CAISGGTGGVNEQFF
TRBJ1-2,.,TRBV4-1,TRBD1,TGCGCCAGCAGCCAAGATCCGCGACAGGGTGGCTACACCTTC,CASSQDPRQGGYTF
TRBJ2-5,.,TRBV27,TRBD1,TGTGCCAGCAGTTTTTCGGGACCTGGCAGGGGGAGAGAGACCCAGTACTTC,CASSFSGPGRGRETQYF
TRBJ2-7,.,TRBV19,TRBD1,TGTGCCAGTAGTATTTGGACAGGGGCCGACGAGCAGTACTTC,CASSIWTGADEQYF
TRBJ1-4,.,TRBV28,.,TGTGCCAGCAGTTCCACCGGGACACAGATAGAAAAACTGTTTTTT,CASSSTGTQIEKLFF
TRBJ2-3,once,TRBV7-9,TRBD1,TGTGCCAGCAGCAAAACAGGGGGCCCTAGCACAGATACGCAGTATTTT,CASSKTGGPSTDTQYF
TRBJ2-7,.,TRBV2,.,TGTGCCAGCAGTGAAGGGGGGCTAGCGGCTTCCTACGAGCAGTACTTC,CASSEGGLAASYEQYF
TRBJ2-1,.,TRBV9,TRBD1,TGTGCCAGCAGCGTATCAGGGGGTTACTACAATGAGCAGTTCTTC,CASSVSGGYYNEQFF
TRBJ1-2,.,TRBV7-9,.,TGTGCCAGCAGCTTAGCCGGGACACCTGCTAACTATGGCTACACCTTC,CASSLAGTPANYGYTF
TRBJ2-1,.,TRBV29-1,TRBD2,TGCAGCGTTGCGAGACTAGCGGGTAACAATGAGCAGTTCTTC,CSVARLAGNNEQFF
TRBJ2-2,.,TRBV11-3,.,TGTGCCAGCAGCGGCAGGGTCGGGAACACCGGGGAGCTGTTTTTT,CASSGRVGNTGELFF
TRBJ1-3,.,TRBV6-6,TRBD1,TGTGCCAGCAGTTCTTTGCAAGGGGGCGAAAACACCATATATTTT,CASSSLQGGENTIYF
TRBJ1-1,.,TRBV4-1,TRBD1,TGCGCCAGCAGCCAAGATCAGGGGGCGATGAACACTGAAGCTTTCTTT,CASSQDQGAMNTEAFF
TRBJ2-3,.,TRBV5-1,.,TGCGCCAGCAGCGGGGGACTCAGCACAGATACGCAGTATTTT,CASSGGLSTDTQYF
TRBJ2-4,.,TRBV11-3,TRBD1,TGTGCCAGCAGCTTAGGACAGGGGGGAAACATTCAGTACTTC,CASSLGQGGNIQYF
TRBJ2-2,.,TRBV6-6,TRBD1,TGTGCCAGCAGTCGGGACAGCCACACCGGGGAGCTGTTTTTT,CASSRDSHTGELFF
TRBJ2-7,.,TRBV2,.,TGTGCCAGCAGTGAAAGCGGGCCCCCTTACGAGCAGTACTTC,CASSESGPPYEQYF
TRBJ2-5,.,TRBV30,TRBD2,TGTGCCTGGAGTGTGTGGGGGGGAGAGACCCAGTACTTC,CAWSVWGGETQYF
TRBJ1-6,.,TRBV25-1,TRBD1,TGTGCCAGCAGGATGACAGGGGGTTTATCACCCCTCCACTTT,CASRMTGGLSPLHF
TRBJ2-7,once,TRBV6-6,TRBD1,TGTGCCACCAGAACGACAGGGGTAAGCTCCTACGAGCAGTACTTC,CATRTTGVSSYEQYF
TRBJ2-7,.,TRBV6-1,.,TGTGCCAGCAGTGAAGAAGGTGCAGGGGCCTACGAGCAGTACTTC,CASSEEGAGAYEQYF
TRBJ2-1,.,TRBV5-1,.,TGCGCCAGCAGCTTGGTGGAGGACTTCTACAATGAGCAGTTCTTC,CASSLVEDFYNEQFF
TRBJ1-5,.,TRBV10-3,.,TGTGCCATCAGTGAGTCGGGAGTCAATCAGCCCCAGCATTTT,CAISESGVNQPQHF
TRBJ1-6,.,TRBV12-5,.,TGTGCTAGTGGTTTAGGGCCCGGGGACATCCTGAGCTCCTATAATTCACCCCTCCACTTT,CASGLGPGDILSSYNSPLHF